The 22 T cell receptor beta chains given below trace back to one sample, sequenced in a study of blood T cell repertoires in COVID-19. TCRdb's table, derived via immunoSEQ multiplex PCR, lists solely in-frame clones and lacks some. The sample includes about 38,000 clones, around 85% of them seen just once. Sequenced: peripheral blood. These receptors were obtained from a man over 45 with active COVID-19.

The V call is TRBV3-1 (or the pseudogene TRBV3-2), the J call TRBJ2-1; D gene ambiguous. This CDR3 has 13 residues. V was clipped by 1 base and J by 3 bases, with 4 bases between them. Germline values: CDR1 LGHDT, CDR2 YNNKEL (reference sequence). CDR3 protein: CASSQGGYNEQFF. CDR3 nucleotide sequence: TGTGCCAGCAGCCAAGGCGGCTACAATGAGCAGTTCTTC.

This chain connects TRBV7-9 to TRBJ2-2; possible D gene TRBD1, 6 bases. V was cut by 6 bases and J by 7 bases, with 18 bases left in between. The CDR3 sequence is 15 residues long. The germline CDR1 and CDR2 sequences are SEHNR and FQNEAQ (reference sequence). As DNA, the CDR3 is TGTGCCAGCAGACCAAAATACAGGGTCGGCGGGGAGCTGTTTTTT. Translation: CASRPKYRVGGELFF.

This chain connects TRBV6-2 or TRBV6-3 to TRBJ2-7; possible D gene TRBD1, 6 bases. Germline loops: CDR1 MNHEY, CDR2 SVGEGT. The CDR3 covers 16 residues. The V end lost 6 bases, the J end lost 0 bases, and 18 bases lay between the germline ends. CDR3 in amino acids: CASSPRGTLTSYEQYF. Written as DNA, the CDR3 is TGTGCCAGCAGCCCTAGGGGGACACTAACCTCCTACGAGCAGTACTTC.

This chain uses TRBV28 with TRBJ2-7; 7 nucleotides align to TRBD2. The germline CDR1 and CDR2 sequences are MDHEN and SYDVKM. The CDR3 extends over 16 amino acids. The trim removed 4 bases at V and 1 base at J, leaving 10 bases unmatched. The CDR3 DNA reads as TGTGCCAGCAGTTCCGCAACCGGGGGGAATTCCTACGAGCAGTACTTC. Protein: CASSSATGGNSYEQYF.

The rearrangement joins TRBV6-5 to TRBJ2-3; the match to TRBD2 covers 8 bases. V gave up 5 bases and J gave up 4 bases; unmatched junction bases: 8. Germline V gene sequence: CDR1 MNHEY, CDR2 SVGAGI. This CDR3 region has 15 residues. CDR3 protein: CASSRRGGVADTQYF. The CDR3 DNA is TGTGCCAGCAGTAGACGGGGGGGCGTTGCAGATACGCAGTATTTT.

V is TRBV15 and J is TRBJ1-2; perhaps TRBD1 as D (6 bases). Germline V gene data show CDR1 as LNHNV and CDR2 as YYDKDF (reference sequence). This CDR3 has 14 amino acids. V dropped 5 bases and J dropped 2 bases, with 12 bases sitting between them. CDR3 nucleotide sequence: TGTGCCACCAGCGCAGACAGGCGGAACTATGGCTACACCTTC. This translates into CATSADRRNYGYTF. Variable domain in full (rest from reference TRBV15 and TRBJ1-2): DAMVIQNPRYQVTQFGKPVTLSCSQTLNHNVMYWYQQKSSQAPKLLFHYYDKDFNNEADTPDNFQSRRPNTSFCFLDIRSPGLGDTAMYLCATSADRRNYGYTFGSGTRLTVV.

This rearrangement joins TRBV12-3 or TRBV12-4 to TRBJ2-1, with no clear D. This CDR3 region has 11 residues. Trimming removed 0 bases at V and 10 bases at J, with 4 bases between. The CDR3 spells CASSLAREQFF. CDR3 in DNA: TGTGCCAGCAGTTTAGCTCGGGAGCAGTTCTTC.

This chain joins TRBV29-1 and TRBJ2-3, with 7 nucleotides matching TRBD2. Germline assignment: CDR1 SQVTM and CDR2 ANQGSEA. V dropped 4 bases and J dropped 4; count of bases not matched to a gene: 11. The CDR3 is 15 amino acids. CDR3 DNA sequence: TGCAGCGTTGTACTCGCGGGGGAAGAGGCAGATACGCAGTATTTT. Encoded protein: CSVVLAGEEADTQYF.

The chain joins TRBV7-2 to TRBJ1-2; 8 nucleotides agree with TRBD1. CDR1 SGHTA and CDR2 FQGNSA come from the germline V gene. V was pared by 1 base and J by 8 bases, with 6 bases of the junction left unmatched. This CDR3 comprises 14 residues. In DNA form, the CDR3 reads TGTGCCAGCAGCTTAGACAGGGGGTGGGGAGGCTACACCTTC. It is translated as CASSLDRGWGGYTF.

The chain recombines TRBV7-2 with TRBJ1-6; weak D call: TRBD1 (5 bases). Trimming shortened V by 5 bases and J by 5 bases, and 13 bases separated the two germline ends. The CDR3 sequence is 15 residues long. CDR1 and CDR2 from the germline V gene are SGHTA and FQGNSA. The CDR3 reads CASSLGRVDNSPLHF. The DNA of the CDR3 is TGTGCCAGCAGCCTGGGCAGGGTTGATAATTCACCCCTCCACTTT.

The chain has TRBV4-3 and TRBJ2-7, with TRBD1 matching 8 bases. Germline V gene data show CDR1 as LGHNA and CDR2 as YSLEER. The CDR3 is made up of 15 amino acids. The junction had 7 bases not matched to a gene; V was cut back by 1 base and J by 5 bases. The CDR3 reads CASSQGTGREHEQYF. Written as DNA, the CDR3 is TGCGCCAGCAGCCAAGGGACAGGGAGAGAGCACGAGCAGTACTTC.

The genes are TRBV6-5 and TRBJ2-1; 13 nucleotides line up with TRBD2. The CDR3 runs to 14 residues. Germline CDR1 is MNHEY and CDR2 is SVGAGI. The V segment lost 6 bases and the J segment 8 bases; nucleotides outside the gene matches: 4. The chain's CDR3 is CASSRTSGGYEQFF. CDR3 in DNA: TGTGCCAGCAGCCGGACTAGCGGGGGATATGAGCAGTTCTTC.

Of note for this clone: Other DNA variants within this sample encode the same CDR3. The chain joins TRBV7-9 to TRBJ2-5; 8 bases align to TRBD2. The CDR3 covers 13 residues. Germline CDR1 reads SEHNR; CDR2 reads FQNEAQ (reference sequence). The junction had 1 base not matched to a gene; V was cut back by 5 bases and J by 2 bases. CDR3 protein: CASSRGGQETQYF. The DNA for the CDR3 is TGTGCCAGCAGCCGGGGGGGACAAGAGACCCAGTACTTC.

The gene calls are TRBV6-5 and TRBJ2-1; weak D call: TRBD2 (6 bases). The CDR3 sequence is 13 residues long. V lost 8 bases to trimming and J lost 0 bases, with 8 bases between them. CDR1 and CDR2 (germline): MNHEY, SVGAGI. CDR3 coding DNA: TGTGCCAGCGGGAGGCACTCCTACAATGAGCAGTTCTTC. Translation gives CASGRHSYNEQFF.

In this sample, this clone turned up once. The chain carries TRBV6-4 and TRBJ2-2, with TRBD1 as a possible D gene (6 bases). The CDR3 is 14 residues long. Germline V gene lookup returns CDR1 MRHNA and CDR2 SNTAGT. Deletions cut 3 bases from V and 6 bases from J, with 11 bases between. CDR3 coding DNA: TGTGCCAGCAGTGAAGGGGGTAGTGCCGGGGAGCTGTTTTTT. Amino acids: CASSEGGSAGELFF.

The genes are TRBV12-3 or TRBV12-4 and TRBJ1-1; no reliable D call. V lost 1 base, J lost 14 bases, and 14 bases lay in between. This CDR3 has 12 amino acids. The CDR3 protein is CASSLVEAGMFF. The CDR3 DNA reads as TGTGCCAGCAGTTTAGTAGAAGCCGGGATGTTCTTT.

The V and J genes are TRBV7-9 and TRBJ2-1, with TRBD1 matching over 9 bases. Per germline, CDR1 SEHNR and CDR2 FQNEAQ (reference sequence). The CDR3 runs 14 residues. J lost 8 bases, V lost 2 bases, and 4 bases had no gene match. The CDR3 sequence: CASSLLDRGDEQFF. The CDR3 DNA reads TGTGCCAGCAGCTTACTGGACAGGGGTGATGAGCAGTTCTTC.

DNA of the CDR3: TGTGCCAGCAGCTTAGGTAGACAGAACTATGGCTACACCTTC. This codes for CASSLGRQNYGYTF. The chain combines TRBV7-2 with TRBJ1-2, with D possibly TRBD1 on 5 matching bases. Germline V gene sequence: CDR1 SGHTA, CDR2 FQGNSA. The CDR3 covers 14 residues. V lost 1 base to trimming and J lost 2 bases, with 8 bases between them. The variable domain in full, with the rest retrieved from reference TRBV7-2 and TRBJ1-2, is GAGVSQSPSNKVTEKGKDVELRCDPISGHTALYWYRQSLGQGLEFLIYFQGNSAPDKSGLPSDRFSAERTGGSVSTLTIQRTQQEDSAVYLCASSLGRQNYGYTFGSGTRLTVV.

The table lists this clone with a few counts. This chain uses TRBV11-3 with TRBJ1-1; the D is unclear. Germline CDR1 and CDR2: SGHNT and YENEEA. This CDR3 spans 14 amino acids. Trimming shortened V by 5 bases and J by 3 bases, and 13 bases separated the two germline ends. The CDR3: CASSRRGADTEAFF. The CDR3 DNA reads as TGTGCCAGCAGCAGACGGGGTGCCGACACTGAAGCTTTCTTT.

This rearrangement joins TRBV5-5 to TRBJ1-2; TRBD1 matches 8 bases. The V segment lost 0 bases and the J segment 2 bases; nucleotides outside the gene matches: 3. The germline gives CDR1 SGHKS, CDR2 YYEKEE (reference sequence). The CDR3 extends over 15 amino acids. The CDR3 is CASSLAGQGNYGYTF. The CDR3 DNA is TGTGCCAGCAGCTTGGCTGGACAGGGCAACTATGGCTACACCTTC.

J is TRBJ2-7 and V is TRBV6-1, with D maybe TRBD2 (6 bases). This CDR3 comprises 15 residues. Deletions cut 0 bases from V and 5 bases from J, with 14 bases between. Germline CDR1 MNHNS, CDR2 SASEGT. DNA for the CDR3: TGTGCCAGCAGTGAAGCTATACTAGCTTCCCACGAGCAGTACTTC. Protein sequence: CASSEAILASHEQYF.

The chain employs TRBV7-9 and TRBJ2-4, with TRBD1 identical over 8 bases. The V gene's germline CDR1 is SEHNR and CDR2 FQNEAQ (reference sequence). The CDR3 has 16 residues. Trimming at V came to 4 bases and at J to 0 bases, leaving 5 bases not matched to a gene. The CDR3 DNA reads TGTGCCAGCAGCTCCGGGACAGGTCTAGCCAAAAACATTCAGTACTTC. Its protein is CASSSGTGLAKNIQYF.